This T cell receptor (beta chain) was retrieved from a study of blood T cells in healthy people across ages. A note on this clonotype: One end of the junction varies from germline; a read error may be responsible.

CDR1 and CDR2 from the germline V gene are SGHTA and FQGNSA. CDR3 size: 15 residues. A second roughly 6 to 12 cycle PCR used barcoded and J-beta primers. TCRdb redid the calling of the 5' RACE reads with MiXCR, one entry per CDR3 protein. The data hold about 2 million distinct CDR3 sequences, with 49% observed a single time. This TCR derives from a woman aged 40 to 50 in good health. The sample consisted of blood. V is TRBV7-2 and J is TRBJ1-4; 8 bases are shared with TRBD1. The CDR3 DNA reads as TGTGCCTGCAGCTCCAGGGGGCGCGTGGAGGAAAAACTGTTTTTT. Translated: CACSSRGRVEEKLFF.